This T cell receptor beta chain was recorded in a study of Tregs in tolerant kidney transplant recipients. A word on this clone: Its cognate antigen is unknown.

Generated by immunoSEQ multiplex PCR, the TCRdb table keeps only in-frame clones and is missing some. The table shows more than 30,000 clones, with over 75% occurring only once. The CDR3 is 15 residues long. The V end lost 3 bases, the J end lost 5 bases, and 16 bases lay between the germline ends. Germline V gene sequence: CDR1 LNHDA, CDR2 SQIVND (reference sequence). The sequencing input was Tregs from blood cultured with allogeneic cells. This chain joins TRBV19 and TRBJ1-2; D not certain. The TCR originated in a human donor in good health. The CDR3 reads CASSMVGAEMYGYTF. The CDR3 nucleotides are TGTGCCAGTAGTATGGTCGGAGCGGAGATGTATGGCTACACCTTC.